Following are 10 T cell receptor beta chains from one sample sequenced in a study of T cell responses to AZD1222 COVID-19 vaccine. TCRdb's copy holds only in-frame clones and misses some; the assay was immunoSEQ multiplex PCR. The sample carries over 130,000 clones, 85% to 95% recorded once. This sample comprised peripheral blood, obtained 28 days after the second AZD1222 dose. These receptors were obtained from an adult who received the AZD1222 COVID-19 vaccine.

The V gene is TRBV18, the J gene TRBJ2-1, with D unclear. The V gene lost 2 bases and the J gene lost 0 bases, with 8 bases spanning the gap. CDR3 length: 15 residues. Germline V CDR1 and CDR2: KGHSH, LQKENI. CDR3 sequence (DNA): TGTGCCAGCTCACCAGGTTTAAGCTCCTACAATGAGCAGTTCTTC. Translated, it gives CASSPGLSSYNEQFF.

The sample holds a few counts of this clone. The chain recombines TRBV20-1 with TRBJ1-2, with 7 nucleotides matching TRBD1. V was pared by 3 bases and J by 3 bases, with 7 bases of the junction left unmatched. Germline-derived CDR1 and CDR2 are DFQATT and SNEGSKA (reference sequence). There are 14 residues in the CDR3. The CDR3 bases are TGCAGTGCTAGTGGGACAGCCGGGCACTATGGCTACACCTTC. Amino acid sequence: CSASGTAGHYGYTF.

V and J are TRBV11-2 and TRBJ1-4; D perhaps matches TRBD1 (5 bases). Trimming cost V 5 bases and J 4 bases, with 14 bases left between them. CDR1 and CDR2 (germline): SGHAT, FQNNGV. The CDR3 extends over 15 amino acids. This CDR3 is CASSLAQGFNEKLFF. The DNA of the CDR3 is TGTGCCAGCAGCCTAGCTCAGGGATTTAATGAAAAACTGTTTTTT.

CDR3 loop: CASKSSRTGRYEQYF. The CDR3 coding sequence is TGTGCCAGCAAGTCATCCCGGACAGGGCGCTACGAGCAGTACTTC. The chain uses TRBV2 and TRBJ2-7; 8 positions agree with TRBD1. J gave up 3 bases and V 7 bases, and 11 bases lay outside the gene matches. The V gene's germline CDR1 is SNHLY and CDR2 FYNNEI. This CDR3 spans 15 amino acids.

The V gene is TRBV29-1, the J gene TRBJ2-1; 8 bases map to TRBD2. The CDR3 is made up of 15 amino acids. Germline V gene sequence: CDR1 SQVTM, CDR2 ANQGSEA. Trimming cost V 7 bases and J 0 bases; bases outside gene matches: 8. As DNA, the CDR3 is TGCAGCGGACGGGAGGGGACTAGCTCCTACAATGAGCAGTTCTTC. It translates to CSGREGTSSYNEQFF.

The CDR3 DNA reads as TGTGCCAGCAGCTTAAACACAGGGGGCTACGAGCAGTACTTC. It is translated as CASSLNTGGYEQYF. The V and J genes are TRBV7-8 and TRBJ2-7, with 8 bases fitting TRBD1. V was clipped by 2 bases and J by 3 bases; unmatched bases: 3. In germline, CDR1 is SGHVS, CDR2 FQNEAQ. CDR3 size: 14 residues. The full variable domain, its missing parts supplied by reference TRBV7-8 and TRBJ2-7, is GAGVSQSPRYKVAKRGQDVALRCDPISGHVSLFWYQQALGQGPEFLTYFQNEAQLDKSGLPSDRFFAERPEGSVSTLKIQRTQQEDSAVYLCASSLNTGGYEQYFGPGTRLTVT.

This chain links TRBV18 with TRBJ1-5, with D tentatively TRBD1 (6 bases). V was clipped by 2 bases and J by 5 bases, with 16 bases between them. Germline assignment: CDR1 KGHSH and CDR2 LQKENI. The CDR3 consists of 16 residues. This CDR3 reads CASSPRLGAGDQPQHF. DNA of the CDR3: TGTGCCAGCTCACCAAGGTTGGGGGCAGGAGATCAGCCCCAGCATTTT. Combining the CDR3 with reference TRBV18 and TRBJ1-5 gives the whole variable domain NAGVMQNPRHLVRRRGQEARLRCSPMKGHSHVYWYRQLPEEGLKFMVYLQKENIIDESGMPKERFSAEFPKEGPSILRIQQVVRGDSAAYFCASSPRLGAGDQPQHFGDGTRLSIL.

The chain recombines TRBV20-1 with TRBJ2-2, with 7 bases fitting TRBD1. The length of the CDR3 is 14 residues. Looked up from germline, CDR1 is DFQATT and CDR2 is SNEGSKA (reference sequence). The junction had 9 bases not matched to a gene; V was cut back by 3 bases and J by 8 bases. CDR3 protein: CSASSGQVGGELFF. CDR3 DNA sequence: TGCAGTGCTAGTTCAGGACAGGTTGGGGGGGAGCTGTTTTTT.

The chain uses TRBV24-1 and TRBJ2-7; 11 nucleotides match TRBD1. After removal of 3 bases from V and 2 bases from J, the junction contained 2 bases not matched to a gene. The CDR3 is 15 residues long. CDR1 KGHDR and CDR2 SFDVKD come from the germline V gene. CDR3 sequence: CATSDPGQGAYEQYF. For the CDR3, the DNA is TGTGCCACCAGTGATCCGGGACAGGGGGCCTACGAGCAGTACTTC.

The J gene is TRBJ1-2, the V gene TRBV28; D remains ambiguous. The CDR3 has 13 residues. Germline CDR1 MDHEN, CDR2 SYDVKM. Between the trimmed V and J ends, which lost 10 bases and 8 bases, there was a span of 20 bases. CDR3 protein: CATADGLRGGYTF. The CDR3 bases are TGTGCCACTGCGGACGGGCTTCGTGGCGGCTACACCTTC.